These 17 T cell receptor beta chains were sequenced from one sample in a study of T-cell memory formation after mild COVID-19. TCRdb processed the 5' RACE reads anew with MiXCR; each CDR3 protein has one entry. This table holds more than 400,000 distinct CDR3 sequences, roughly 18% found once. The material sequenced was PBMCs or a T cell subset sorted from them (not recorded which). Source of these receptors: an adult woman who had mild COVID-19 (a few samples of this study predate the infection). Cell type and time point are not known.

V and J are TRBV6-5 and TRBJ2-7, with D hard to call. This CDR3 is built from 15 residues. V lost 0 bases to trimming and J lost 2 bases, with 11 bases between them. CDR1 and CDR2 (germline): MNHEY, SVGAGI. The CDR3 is CASSYSGQETYEQYF. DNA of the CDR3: TGTGCCAGCAGTTACTCGGGCCAGGAGACCTACGAGCAGTACTTC.

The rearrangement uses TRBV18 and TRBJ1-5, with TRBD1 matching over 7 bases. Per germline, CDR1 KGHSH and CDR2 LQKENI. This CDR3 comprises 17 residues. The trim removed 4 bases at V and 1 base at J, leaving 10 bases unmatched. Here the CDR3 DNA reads TGTGCCAGCTCACTCGGTGGACAGGCCGGGAGCAATCAGCCCCAGCATTTT. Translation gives CASSLGGQAGSNQPQHF. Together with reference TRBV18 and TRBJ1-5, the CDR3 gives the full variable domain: NAGVMQNPRHLVRRRGQEARLRCSPMKGHSHVYWYRQLPEEGLKFMVYLQKENIIDESGMPKERFSAEFPKEGPSILRIQQVVRGDSAAYFCASSLGGQAGSNQPQHFGDGTRLSIL.

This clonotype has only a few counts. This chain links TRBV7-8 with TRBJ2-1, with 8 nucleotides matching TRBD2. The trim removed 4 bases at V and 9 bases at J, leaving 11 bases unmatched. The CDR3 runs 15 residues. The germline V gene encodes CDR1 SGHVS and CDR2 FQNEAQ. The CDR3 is CASSWRGVPLREQFF. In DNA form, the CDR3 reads TGTGCCAGCAGCTGGCGGGGGGTCCCTTTGCGTGAGCAGTTCTTC. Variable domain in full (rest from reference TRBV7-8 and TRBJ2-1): GAGVSQSPRYKVAKRGQDVALRCDPISGHVSLFWYQQALGQGPEFLTYFQNEAQLDKSGLPSDRFFAERPEGSVSTLKIQRTQQEDSAVYLCASSWRGVPLREQFFGPGTRLTVL.

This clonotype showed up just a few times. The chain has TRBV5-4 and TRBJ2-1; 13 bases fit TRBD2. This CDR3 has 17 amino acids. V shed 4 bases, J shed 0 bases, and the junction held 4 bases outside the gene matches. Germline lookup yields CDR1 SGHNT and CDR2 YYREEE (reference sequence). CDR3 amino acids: CASSQRTSGSSYNEQFF. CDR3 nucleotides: TGTGCCAGCAGCCAAAGGACTAGCGGGAGCTCCTACAATGAGCAGTTCTTC.

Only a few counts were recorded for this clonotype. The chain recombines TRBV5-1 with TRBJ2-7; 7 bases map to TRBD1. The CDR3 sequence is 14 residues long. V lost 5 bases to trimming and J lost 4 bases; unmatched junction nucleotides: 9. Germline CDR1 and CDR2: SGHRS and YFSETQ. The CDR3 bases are TGCGCCAGCAGGGGGACAGCCTCGAGTTACGAGCAGTACTTC. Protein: CASRGTASSYEQYF. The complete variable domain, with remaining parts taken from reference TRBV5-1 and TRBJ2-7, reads KAGVTQTPRYLIKTRGQQVTLSCSPISGHRSVSWYQQTPGQGLQFLFEYFSETQRNKGNFPGRFSGRQFSNSRSEMNVSTLELGDSALYLCASRGTASSYEQYFGPGTRLTVT.

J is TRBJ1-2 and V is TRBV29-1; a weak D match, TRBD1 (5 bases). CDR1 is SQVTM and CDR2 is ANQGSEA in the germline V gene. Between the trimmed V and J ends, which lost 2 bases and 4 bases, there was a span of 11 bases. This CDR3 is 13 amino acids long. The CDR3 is CSVENDRRYGYTF. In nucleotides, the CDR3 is TGCAGCGTTGAAAACGACAGACGCTATGGCTACACCTTC.

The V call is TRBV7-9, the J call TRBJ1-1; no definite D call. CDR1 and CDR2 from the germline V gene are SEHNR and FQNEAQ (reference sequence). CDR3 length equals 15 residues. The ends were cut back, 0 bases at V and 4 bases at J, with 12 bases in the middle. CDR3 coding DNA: TGTGCCAGCAGCTTAGCCGGACCGCTGAGCACTGAAGCTTTCTTT. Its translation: CASSLAGPLSTEAFF.

The chain's CDR3 is CASSQTGSIYNEQFF. In DNA, the CDR3 is TGTGCCAGCAGTCAAACAGGTAGCATTTACAATGAGCAGTTCTTC. The chain links TRBV3-1 to TRBJ2-1; TRBD1 might be the D (5 bases). The CDR3 covers 15 residues. Germline assignment: CDR1 LGHDT and CDR2 YNNKEL (reference sequence). V dropped 6 bases and J dropped 4 bases, with 16 bases sitting between them.

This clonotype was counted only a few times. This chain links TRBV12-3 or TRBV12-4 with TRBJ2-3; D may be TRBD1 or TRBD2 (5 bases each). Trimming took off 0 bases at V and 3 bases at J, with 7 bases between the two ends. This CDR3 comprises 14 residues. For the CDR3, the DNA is TGTGCCAGCAGTTTAGCGTGGGGGACAGATACGCAGTATTTT. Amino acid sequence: CASSLAWGTDTQYF.

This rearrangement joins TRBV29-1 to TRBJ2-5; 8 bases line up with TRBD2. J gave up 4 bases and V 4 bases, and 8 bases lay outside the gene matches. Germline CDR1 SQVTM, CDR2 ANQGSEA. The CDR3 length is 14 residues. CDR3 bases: TGCAGCGTTGCGTTAGCGGGACTACCAGAGACCCAGTACTTC. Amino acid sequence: CSVALAGLPETQYF. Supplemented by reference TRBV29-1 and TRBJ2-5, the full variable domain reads SAVISQKPSRDICQRGTSLTIQCQVDSQVTMMFWYRQQPGQSLTLIATANQGSEATYESGFVIDKFPISRPNLTFSTLTVSNMSPEDSSIYLCSVALAGLPETQYFGPGTRLLVL.

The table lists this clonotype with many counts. The CDR3 nucleotides read TGTGCCAGCAGTCGCCGCGAGGGAACGACCCAGTACTTC. Translated: CASSRREGTTQYF. The chain recombines TRBV5-8 with TRBJ2-5; D possibly corresponds to TRBD2 (5 bases). The CDR3 runs 13 residues. Per the germline V gene, CDR1 is SGHTS and CDR2 is YDEGEE. Trimming took 5 bases from V and 7 from J, leaving 15 bases between them.

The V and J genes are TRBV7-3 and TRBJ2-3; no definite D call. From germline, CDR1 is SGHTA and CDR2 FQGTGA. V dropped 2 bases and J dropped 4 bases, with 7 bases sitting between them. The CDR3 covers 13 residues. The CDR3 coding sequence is TGTGCCAGCAGCTTAGGGCTACCAGATACGCAGTATTTT. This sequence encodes CASSLGLPDTQYF.

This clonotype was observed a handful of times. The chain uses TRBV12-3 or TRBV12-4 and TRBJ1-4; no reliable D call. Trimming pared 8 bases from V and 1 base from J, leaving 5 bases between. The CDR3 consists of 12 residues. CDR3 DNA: TGTGCCAGCTGTAGAACTAATGAAAAACTGTTTTTT. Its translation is CASCRTNEKLFF.

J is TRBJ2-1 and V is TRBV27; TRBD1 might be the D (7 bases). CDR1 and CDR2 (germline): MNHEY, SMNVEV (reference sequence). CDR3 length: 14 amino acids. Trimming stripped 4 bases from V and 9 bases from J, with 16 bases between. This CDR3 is CASSSFPQGGEQFF. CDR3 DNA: TGTGCCAGCAGTTCGTTTCCTCAGGGGGGTGAGCAGTTCTTC.

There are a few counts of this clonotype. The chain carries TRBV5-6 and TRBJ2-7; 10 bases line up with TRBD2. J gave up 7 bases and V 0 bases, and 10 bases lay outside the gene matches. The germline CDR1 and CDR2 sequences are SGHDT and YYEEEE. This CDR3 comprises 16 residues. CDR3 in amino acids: CASSLGTSGTPMEQYF. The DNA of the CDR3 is TGTGCCAGCAGCTTGGGAACTAGCGGGACCCCTATGGAGCAGTACTTC.

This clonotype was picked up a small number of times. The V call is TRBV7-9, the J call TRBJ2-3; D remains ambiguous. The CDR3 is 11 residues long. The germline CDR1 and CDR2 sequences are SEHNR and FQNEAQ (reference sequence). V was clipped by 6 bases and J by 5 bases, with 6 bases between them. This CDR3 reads CASRIQDTQYF. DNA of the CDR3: TGTGCCAGCAGGATTCAAGATACGCAGTATTTT.

CDR3: CASSQTGGSSYNEQFF. The CDR3 nucleotides read TGTGCCAGCAGTCAGACGGGAGGGAGCTCCTACAATGAGCAGTTCTTC. The J gene is TRBJ2-1, the V gene TRBV6-4, with TRBD2 matching 8 bases. V shed 5 bases and J 0 bases; nucleotides not matched to a gene: 6. This CDR3 comprises 16 residues. Germline V gene lookup returns CDR1 MRHNA and CDR2 SNTAGT.